This TCR beta chain stems from a study of tumor-infiltrating lymphocytes in glioblastoma multiforme. TCR beta libraries were built from RNA through three nested multiplex PCR rounds using modified ARM-PCR. TCRdb recomputed calls from the multiplex PCR reads with MiXCR, one row per CDR3 protein. The sample lists roughly 15,000 distinct CDR3 sequences; around 70% were seen once. Concerning this clonotype: What it binds is not known.

Whole-study findings and limits: Clone frequencies may be distorted by unequal TCR transcripts per cell.

This clonotype originated in a male donor with glioblastoma. The sequencing sample was made of brain tumor tissue.

The DNA for the CDR3 is TGTGCCAGTCAGGGGGATCGCACTGAAGCTTTCTTT. This sequence encodes CASQGDRTEAFF. The rearrangement uses TRBV13 and TRBJ1-1; the match to TRBD1 covers 7 bases. V gave up 9 bases and J gave up 4 bases; unmatched junction bases: 5. The CDR3 covers 12 residues. Germline CDR1 is PRHDT and CDR2 is FYEKMQ (reference sequence).